This TCR beta chain was identified during a study of early T cells in non-severe SARS-CoV-2 infection. At the level of the study: Whole-blood bulk RNA, unsorted, was sequenced, and chains were unpaired. Study conclusions and caveats: VDJdb matches were skewed toward anti-spike CD8 T cell responses.

This clonotype was counted ten times or more. The target antigen is unknown. In the library, individual cDNA molecules carried attached unique molecular identifiers. TCRdb re-analysed the 5' RACE reads in MiXCR, keeping a single row per CDR3 protein. Of tens of thousands of distinct CDR3 sequences listed, almost 6% are singletons. The CDR3 covers 11 residues. Germline values: CDR1 WSHSY, CDR2 SAAADI. V was clipped by 5 bases and J by 4 bases, with 5 bases between them. Specimen: whole blood. V is TRBV10-2 and J is TRBJ1-1; D remains unclear. This TCR came from an adult who was a healthcare worker with PCR-confirmed SARS-CoV-2 infection or an uninfected control (not recorded which). The CDR3 DNA follows: TGCGCCAGCAGTTTAGGCACTGAAGCTTTCTTT. This codes for CASSLGTEAFF.